These 30 T cell receptor beta chains were all obtained from the same sample, sequenced in a study of regulatory T cells in long-lasting Graves disease (TCRdb year 2021). Libraries came from multiplex PCR. The sequencing machine was an Illumina HiSeq 4000. TCR beta libraries were built with iRepertoire HTBI primers and Arm-PCR amplification of CDR3 regions. Using fastp at Q25 and MiXCR, TCRdb reprocessed the public reads and kept productive beta chains. Each entry merges the rows of one CDR3 protein and shows their most common DNA and genes. The sample has hundreds of thousands of distinct CDR3 sequences on record, less than 20% of them singletons. Of the sample, less than 35% falls within the top ten clones. Taken with the paper, the label for time point translates to: persistent/refractory GD, antithyroid drugs over 5 years with positive TRAb. For both TCR sequencing and RNA sequencing, RNA was extracted from PBMCs using TRIzol.

The sample here was peripheral blood mononuclear cells (PBMCs), taken when the disease was refractory, from a patient treated with antithyroid drugs. Every receptor here comes from a female donor with Graves disease.

This clonotype has ten or more counts. The chain combines TRBV11-2 with TRBJ2-7; 9 bases are a match to TRBD2. V shed 6 bases, J shed 2 bases, and the junction held 20 bases outside the gene matches. Germline V lookup: CDR1 SGHAT, CDR2 FQNNGV. CDR3 length: 19 residues. Here the CDR3 reads CASSHNSAGGPTLTYEQYF. The DNA for the CDR3 is TGTGCCAGCAGTCACAACTCGGCGGGAGGGCCGACACTTACCTACGAGCAGTACTTC.

In its sample, this clonotype was seen many times. The chain uses TRBV30 and TRBJ2-4; D possibly corresponds to TRBD2 (5 bases). V lost 3 bases to trimming and J lost 3 bases, with 9 bases between them. Germline V gene sequence: CDR1 GTSNPN, CDR2 SVGIG (reference sequence). This CDR3 contains 13 residues. CDR3 protein: CAWRDFIKNIQYF. Written as DNA, the CDR3 is TGTGCCTGGAGGGACTTCATCAAAAACATTCAGTACTTC.

The chain is built from TRBV7-3 and TRBJ2-3; D is unresolved. V gave up 5 bases and J gave up 4 bases, with 7 bases separating them. CDR3 length equals 12 residues. The germline CDR1 and CDR2 sequences are SGHTA and FQGTGA. The CDR3 DNA reads TGTGCCAGCAGCCCCCTCTCAGATACGCAGTATTTT. Amino acid sequence: CASSPLSDTQYF.

This chain connects TRBV13 to TRBJ1-2; no definite D call. Germline V lookup: CDR1 PRHDT, CDR2 FYEKMQ (reference sequence). This CDR3 spans 13 amino acids. Between the trimmed V and J ends, which lost 4 bases and 2 bases, there was a span of 8 bases. Here the CDR3 DNA reads TGTGCCAGCAGCTCCGCGGAAAACTATGGCTACACCTTC. Encoded protein: CASSSAENYGYTF.

This clonotype was recorded many times. The V gene is TRBV11-2, the J gene TRBJ2-7; TRBD2 matches at 15 bases. The ends lost 0 bases at V and 4 bases at J; junction bases unmatched: 7. This CDR3 is 18 amino acids long. Per the germline V gene, CDR1 is SGHAT and CDR2 is FQNNGV. In DNA form, the CDR3 reads TGTGCCAGCAGCTTAGATAACTCGGGACTAGCGGGGGGATACGAGCAGTACTTC. It yields the protein CASSLDNSGLAGGYEQYF.

The sample holds many counts of this clonotype. V usage is TRBV12-3 or TRBV12-4 and J usage is TRBJ2-7, with 7 bases fitting TRBD1. V was clipped by 6 bases and J by 2 bases; unmatched bases: 10. This CDR3 comprises 15 residues. CDR3 sequence reads: CASSRHRDRAYEQYF. CDR3 DNA sequence: TGTGCCAGCAGCCGCCACCGGGACAGAGCCTACGAGCAGTACTTC.

Only a few counts were recorded for this clonotype. The CDR3 sequence is CASSLAPGGSYGYTF. The CDR3, as DNA: TGTGCCAGCAGCTTGGCCCCAGGGGGCTCCTATGGCTACACCTTC. V and J are TRBV5-8 and TRBJ1-2; 8 positions match TRBD1. The CDR3 runs 15 residues. CDR1 is SGHTS and CDR2 is YDEGEE in the germline V gene. J lost 4 bases, V lost 0 bases, and 5 bases had no gene match.

In this sample, this clonotype turned up a few times. The chain is built from TRBV6-5 and TRBJ1-6; D ambiguous. The CDR3 length is 15 residues. Germline values: CDR1 MNHEY, CDR2 SVGAGI. Trimming left V 4 bases short and J 5 bases short, with 12 bases between. Here the CDR3 DNA reads TGTGCCAGCAGTTGGGCAGGAATAGATAATTCACCCCTCCACTTT. Translation: CASSWAGIDNSPLHF.

The chain employs TRBV5-1 and TRBJ2-6; D is uncertain. The CDR3 spans 14 residues. CDR1 and CDR2 (germline): SGHRS, YFSETQ. V lost 5 bases and J 0 bases, leaving 6 bases between the germline ends. Here the CDR3 DNA reads TGCGCCAGCAGACAGATCTCTGGGGCCAACGTCCTGACTTTC. Its translation: CASRQISGANVLTF.

This chain joins TRBV5-6 and TRBJ1-2, with 9 bases aligning to TRBD1. CDR3 length equals 15 residues. Losses at the gene ends were 6 bases for V and 4 bases for J; bases not matched to a gene: 10. The germline CDR1 and CDR2 sequences are SGHDT and YYEEEE. CDR3 region: CASTPPGQGIYGYTF. The CDR3 DNA follows: TGTGCCAGCACCCCACCAGGACAGGGGATCTATGGCTACACCTTC.

V gene TRBV18 combines with J gene TRBJ1-1, with TRBD1 identical over 7 bases. The CDR3 extends over 16 amino acids. Germline assignment: CDR1 KGHSH and CDR2 LQKENI. V trimming: 3 bases; J trimming: 1 base; junction bases outside the gene matches: 8. CDR3 coding DNA: TGTGCCAGCTCACCTATGAGGGGGCAGGGGAACACTGAAGCTTTCTTT. Translated: CASSPMRGQGNTEAFF.

The chain links TRBV6-1 to TRBJ2-6; TRBD1 matches 8 bases. The CDR3 has 18 residues. In germline, CDR1 is MNHNS, CDR2 SASEGT. V trimming: 5 bases; J trimming: 2 bases; junction bases outside the gene matches: 11. The CDR3 reads CASSTRARGPTGANVLTF. CDR3 sequence (DNA): TGTGCCAGCAGTACGCGCGCCAGGGGGCCGACTGGGGCCAACGTCCTGACTTTC.

This clonotype was found many times. The chain combines TRBV7-6 with TRBJ2-5; 9 positions match TRBD1. Trimming took 0 bases from V and 1 from J; bases not matched to a gene: 3. CDR3 size: 16 residues. Germline CDR1 reads SGHVS; CDR2 reads FNYEAQ. The CDR3 spells CASSLAGTGLQETQYF. CDR3 nucleotide sequence: TGTGCCAGCAGCTTAGCCGGGACAGGGCTCCAAGAGACCCAGTACTTC.

This clonotype was seen ten or more times. The chain couples TRBV2 to TRBJ2-5, with 13 bases aligning to TRBD2. CDR3 length equals 18 residues. Per germline, CDR1 SNHLY and CDR2 FYNNEI. With V trimmed by 5 bases and J by 1 base, 10 bases remained unmatched. Here the CDR3 reads CASSTTGLAGTTQETQYF. As DNA, the CDR3 is TGTGCCAGCAGTACCACGGGACTAGCGGGGACAACCCAAGAGACCCAGTACTTC.

The CDR3 here is CASSQFNSLRNYEQYF. In nucleotides, the CDR3 is TGTGCCAGCAGCCAATTCAACAGTTTGCGCAACTACGAGCAGTACTTC. V and J are TRBV16 and TRBJ2-7, with D unresolved. Germline V gene sequence: CDR1 KGHSY, CDR2 FQNENV. Between the trimmed V and J ends, which lost 1 base and 3 bases, there was a span of 16 bases. The length of the CDR3 is 16 residues.

With respect to this clonotype: A far larger clone is off by one base, so a read error is likely. This chain connects TRBV6-5 to TRBJ2-7; D gene uncertain. This CDR3 comprises 13 residues. The germline gives CDR1 MNHEY, CDR2 SVGAGI. CDR3 amino acids: CAGSYSPDYEQYF. The CDR3 nucleotides are TGTGCCGGCAGTTACTCACCGGACTACGAGCAGTACTTC.

This chain links TRBV20-1 with TRBJ2-7; D is undetermined. Per the germline V gene, CDR1 is DFQATT and CDR2 is SNEGSKA (reference sequence). Trimming removed 5 bases at V and 5 bases at J, with 16 bases between. The CDR3 extends over 13 amino acids. Here the CDR3 reads CSAPGPLGDEQYF. In DNA form, the CDR3 reads TGCAGTGCTCCGGGTCCCCTTGGAGACGAGCAGTACTTC.

This clonotype was picked up many times. This chain uses TRBV10-3 with TRBJ1-1; D is ambiguous. Trimming stripped 8 bases from V and 1 base from J, with 11 bases between. Germline CDR1 reads ENHRY; CDR2 reads SYGVKD. This CDR3 contains 13 residues. DNA of the CDR3: TGTGCCATCGGTTATCCGGGGAACACTGAAGCTTTCTTT. This gives the protein CAIGYPGNTEAFF.

The rearrangement joins TRBV4-1 to TRBJ2-7, with no clear D. Trimming pared 8 bases from V and 4 bases from J, leaving 12 bases between. The CDR3 covers 12 residues. Per germline, CDR1 MGHRA and CDR2 YSYEKL. The CDR3 DNA reads TGCGCCAGCCGCGACTTTGGTTACGAGCAGTACTTC. Protein product: CASRDFGYEQYF.

The J gene is TRBJ1-6, the V gene TRBV29-1; 7 bases fit TRBD1. The CDR3 covers 14 residues. Germline lookup yields CDR1 SQVTM and CDR2 ANQGSEA. Germline trimming cut 4 bases from V and 9 bases from J; bases unmatched to any gene: 9. CDR3 protein: CSVGTGVEGSPLHF. For the CDR3, the DNA is TGCAGCGTTGGAACAGGGGTGGAGGGTTCACCCCTCCACTTT.

Points on this clonotype: A clone one base away is much larger, so this may be a read error. Without the conserved terminal phenylalanine or tryptophan, this CDR3 likely stems from a read error. V usage is TRBV27 and J usage is TRBJ2-5; 8 bases are shared with TRBD2. Per the germline V gene, CDR1 is MNHEY and CDR2 is SMNVEV (reference sequence). The CDR3 has 14 amino acids. After removal of 4 bases from V and 3 bases from J, the junction contained 4 bases not matched to a gene. The chain's CDR3 is CASSSREGKETQYL. CDR3 bases: TGTGCCAGCAGTTCCCGGGAGGGGAAAGAGACCCAGTACCTC.

This clonotype has a count of ten or more. The V and J genes are TRBV13 and TRBJ1-1; D possibly corresponds to TRBD1 (5 bases). V was clipped by 6 bases and J by 5 bases, with 13 bases between them. The germline V gene encodes CDR1 PRHDT and CDR2 FYEKMQ (reference sequence). This CDR3 is 13 amino acids long. The CDR3 nucleotides read TGTGCCAGCAGTTTTTTGGGGGGTACTGAAGCTTTCTTT. Protein product: CASSFLGGTEAFF.

This clonotype was observed a few times. The chain uses TRBV11-3 and TRBJ2-2; 14 bases map to TRBD2. V trimming: 8 bases; J trimming: 1 base; junction bases outside the gene matches: 9. CDR1 SGHNT and CDR2 YENEEA come from the germline V gene. This CDR3 spans 18 amino acids. The CDR3 coding sequence is TGTGCCAGCGGAGGACTAGCGGGGGGTCCAATGAACACCGGGGAGCTGTTTTTT. Protein product: CASGGLAGGPMNTGELFF.

Here the CDR3 DNA reads TGTGCCAGCCAGAGGGGGGTTGGGAACACCGGGGAGCTGTTTTTT. The encoded protein is CASQRGVGNTGELFF. The V and J genes are TRBV6-1 and TRBJ2-2; D tentatively fits TRBD1 or TRBD2 (6 bases each). This CDR3 has 15 amino acids. Trimming left V 8 bases short and J 1 base short, with 14 bases between. Germline-derived CDR1 and CDR2 are MNHNS and SASEGT.

This clonotype was detected ten times or more. The chain employs TRBV28 and TRBJ2-7; 7 bases are shared with TRBD1. The CDR3 has 14 amino acids. Germline CDR1 and CDR2: MDHEN and SYDVKM. J lost 2 bases, V lost 5 bases, and 6 bases had no gene match. CDR3 bases: TGTGCCAGCAGTCCCGGGGACAGAACCTACGAGCAGTACTTC. Its translation is CASSPGDRTYEQYF.

In the case of this clonotype: It differs at one base from a far larger clone, so likely a read error. The chain is built from TRBV7-2 and TRBJ1-1; weak D call: TRBD1 (6 bases). This CDR3 contains 13 residues. Per the germline V gene, CDR1 is SGHTA and CDR2 is FQGNSA. V lost 9 bases and J 11 bases, leaving 22 bases between the germline ends. The CDR3 DNA follows: TGTGCCAGTAGTATTACGGTAGGGCAGGGGGCTTTCTTT. Amino acids: CASSITVGQGAFF.

This clonotype appeared many times. The rearrangement links TRBV6-2 or TRBV6-3 to TRBJ1-2; D is uncertain. The CDR3 contains 14 residues. The V gene lost 2 bases and the J gene lost 0 bases, with 7 bases spanning the gap. Germline V gives CDR1 MNHEY, CDR2 SVGEGT. The CDR3 bases are TGTGCCAGCAGTTACGGCGACTCTAACTATGGCTACACCTTC. Translation: CASSYGDSNYGYTF.

This clonotype was observed a handful of times. The CDR3 is CATPRLAGRTGELFF. For the CDR3, the DNA is TGCGCCACCCCCAGACTAGCGGGACGGACCGGGGAGCTGTTTTTT. The V gene is TRBV10-1, the J gene TRBJ2-2; 11 nucleotides match TRBD2. V trimming: 10 bases; J trimming: 5 bases; junction bases outside the gene matches: 9. The length of the CDR3 is 15 residues. Germline lookup yields CDR1 WNHNN and CDR2 SYGVQD (reference sequence).

This clonotype was recorded many times. CDR3 residues: CASSLGGGRDNQPQHF. CDR3 coding DNA: TGCGCCAGCAGCTTGGGGGGGGGACGGGACAATCAGCCCCAGCATTTT. The chain joins TRBV5-1 to TRBJ1-5; D perhaps matches TRBD1 (5 bases). Trimming removed 0 bases from V and 3 bases from J, with 13 bases in between. The CDR3 covers 16 residues. Per the germline V gene, CDR1 is SGHRS and CDR2 is YFSETQ.

This clonotype showed up just a few times. This chain uses TRBV5-1 with TRBJ2-7, with D perhaps TRBD1 (6 bases). The CDR3 runs to 16 residues. V lost 1 base, J lost 0 bases, and 14 bases lay in between. The germline gives CDR1 SGHRS, CDR2 YFSETQ. This CDR3 reads CASSLFEQGLSYEQYF. The CDR3 DNA reads TGCGCCAGCAGCTTGTTTGAACAGGGCCTCTCCTACGAGCAGTACTTC.